This is a list of T cell receptor beta chains from one sample in a study of siplizumab effects on memory and regulatory T cells. Repertoires were generated with immunoSEQ multiplex PCR, while TCRdb's copy carries only in-frame clones and drops some. The table has roughly 93,000 clones, roughly 94% seen once. The sample consisted of non-Treg CD4+ T cells sorted from blood. These TCRs come from a human donor in good health. Each CDR3 is given with its conserved first and last residue. The order of the fields is V gene, J gene, clone size, D gene, CDR3 DNA, CDR3 protein. The D gene is left open where the match is weak. Clone sizes are given selectively: once, few, many, or a class where the clone is expanded.

v_gene: TRBV4-1; j_gene: TRBJ2-7; abundance: .; d_gene: .; CDR3nt: TGCGCCAGCAGCCCATTCGGGACCCCCTACGACGAGCAGTACTTC; CDR3aa: CASSPFGTPYDEQYF
v_gene: TRBV19; j_gene: TRBJ2-1; abundance: .; d_gene: .; CDR3nt: TGTGCCAGTAGTACCGACGGCAGCTCCTACAATGAGCAGTTCTTC; CDR3aa: CASSTDGSSYNEQFF
v_gene: TRBV15; j_gene: TRBJ1-3; abundance: .; d_gene: .; CDR3nt: TGTGCCACCAGCAGAGCCCCAGGGGTAGGGGGAAACACCATATATTTT; CDR3aa: CATSRAPGVGGNTIYF
v_gene: TRBV25-1; j_gene: TRBJ2-4; abundance: .; d_gene: .; CDR3nt: TGTGCCAGCAGTGGGCCAGAAAACATTCAGTACTTC; CDR3aa: CASSGPENIQYF
v_gene: TRBV5-8; j_gene: TRBJ1-5; abundance: .; d_gene: .; CDR3nt: TGTGCCAGCAGCTTTAAGACATTCAGCAATCAGCCCCAGCATTTT; CDR3aa: CASSFKTFSNQPQHF
v_gene: TRBV11-3; j_gene: TRBJ2-1; abundance: .; d_gene: .; CDR3nt: TGTGCCAGCAGCTATCGACTAGGCTCCTACAATGAGCAGTTCTTC; CDR3aa: CASSYRLGSYNEQFF
v_gene: TRBV28; j_gene: TRBJ1-4; abundance: .; d_gene: .; CDR3nt: TGTGCCAGCAGTCCATACCCCCTCGGTAGGAGGGAAAAACTGTTTTTT; CDR3aa: CASSPYPLGRREKLFF
v_gene: TRBV27; j_gene: TRBJ2-2; abundance: .; d_gene: TRBD2; CDR3nt: TGTGCCAGCAGTTTGCGTACTAGCGGGAGATCGGGCGGGGAGCTGTTTTTT; CDR3aa: CASSLRTSGRSGGELFF
v_gene: TRBV19; j_gene: TRBJ1-4; abundance: .; d_gene: TRBD1; CDR3nt: TGTGCCAGTAGTTCTCGGACAGGGGGAAGTAATGAAAAACTGTTTTTT; CDR3aa: CASSSRTGGSNEKLFF
v_gene: TRBV30; j_gene: TRBJ1-6; abundance: .; d_gene: .; CDR3nt: TGTGCCTGGAGTAGTGGGAATCGGGGACCCCTCCACTTT; CDR3aa: CAWSSGNRGPLHF
v_gene: TRBV27; j_gene: TRBJ2-7; abundance: .; d_gene: TRBD2; CDR3nt: TGTGCCAGCAGCCCCCGTGCGACTGGGACTACCCTTTACGAGCAGTACTTC; CDR3aa: CASSPRATGTTLYEQYF
v_gene: TRBV28; j_gene: TRBJ2-5; abundance: once; d_gene: TRBD2; CDR3nt: TGTGCCAGCGTTGCGGGGACTAGTAGAAAGGAGACCCAGTACTTC; CDR3aa: CASVAGTSRKETQYF
v_gene: TRBV19; j_gene: TRBJ2-7; abundance: .; d_gene: TRBD2; CDR3nt: TGTGCCAGTAGTAAGATAGCGGGAGGTCGGAACGAGCAGTACTTC; CDR3aa: CASSKIAGGRNEQYF
v_gene: TRBV5-1; j_gene: TRBJ2-4; abundance: .; d_gene: .; CDR3nt: TGCGCCAGCAGCGATACTCCCGAGAGGACCAAAAACATTCAGTACTTC; CDR3aa: CASSDTPERTKNIQYF
v_gene: TRBV19; j_gene: TRBJ2-7; abundance: once; d_gene: TRBD1; CDR3nt: TGTGCCAGTAGTATGCTTGACAGGGTACACGAGCAGTACTTC; CDR3aa: CASSMLDRVHEQYF
v_gene: TRBV5-1; j_gene: TRBJ2-3; abundance: .; d_gene: TRBD2; CDR3nt: TGCGCCAGCAGCTTATATCAGTCAAGCGGGGGGACAGATACGCAGTATTTT; CDR3aa: CASSLYQSSGGTDTQYF
v_gene: TRBV28; j_gene: TRBJ2-4; abundance: .; d_gene: TRBD1; CDR3nt: TGTGCCAGCAGTTTAACGGGACAGGGGGCCAAAAACATTCAGTACTTC; CDR3aa: CASSLTGQGAKNIQYF
v_gene: TRBV9; j_gene: TRBJ2-7; abundance: .; d_gene: .; CDR3nt: TGTGCCAGCAGCGTAGCGCAGGACTTCTACGAGCAGTACTTC; CDR3aa: CASSVAQDFYEQYF
v_gene: TRBV9; j_gene: TRBJ2-7; abundance: .; d_gene: TRBD2; CDR3nt: TGTGCCAGCGGAGGACTAGCTGGCTACGAGCAGTACTTC; CDR3aa: CASGGLAGYEQYF
v_gene: TRBV5-1; j_gene: TRBJ2-1; abundance: .; d_gene: TRBD2; CDR3nt: TGCGCCAGCAGCAGGACGACTAGCGGGAGGAATGAGCAGTTCTTC; CDR3aa: CASSRTTSGRNEQFF
v_gene: TRBV28; j_gene: TRBJ2-7; abundance: .; d_gene: .; CDR3nt: TGTGCCAGTCTGGCCGGGGACTCCTACGAGCAGTACTTC; CDR3aa: CASLAGDSYEQYF
v_gene: TRBV4-1; j_gene: TRBJ2-7; abundance: .; d_gene: .; CDR3nt: TGCGCCAGCAGCCAACGACCCAGTCAGGACCCCTACGAGCAGTACTTC; CDR3aa: CASSQRPSQDPYEQYF
v_gene: TRBV7-9; j_gene: TRBJ2-1; abundance: .; d_gene: .; CDR3nt: TGTGCCACCCTCAGGGGCACCCTCTCATACAATGAGCAGTTCTTC; CDR3aa: CATLRGTLSYNEQFF
v_gene: TRBV15; j_gene: TRBJ1-1; abundance: once; d_gene: TRBD1; CDR3nt: TGTGCCACCAGCAGAGAGGGTGTGACAGGGGCGGTTAGGTGGGCTTTCTTT; CDR3aa: CATSREGVTGAVRWAFF
v_gene: TRBV19; j_gene: TRBJ2-3; abundance: .; d_gene: TRBD2; CDR3nt: TGTGCCAGTAGTATACTAGCGGGAGGGGGGGGCACAGATACGCAGTATTTT; CDR3aa: CASSILAGGGGTDTQYF
v_gene: TRBV19; j_gene: TRBJ1-2; abundance: .; d_gene: .; CDR3nt: TGTGCCAGTCGGGAGGAGGGAGCGGCTTACTATGGCTACACCTTC; CDR3aa: CASREEGAAYYGYTF
v_gene: TRBV6-5; j_gene: TRBJ2-4; abundance: .; d_gene: TRBD1; CDR3nt: TGTGCCAGCAGCCTCGACAGGGTTCGAAACATTCAGTACTTC; CDR3aa: CASSLDRVRNIQYF
v_gene: TRBV5-8; j_gene: TRBJ2-5; abundance: .; d_gene: TRBD1; CDR3nt: TGTGCCAGCAGTAGAACTCTCGGGACAGGGTTTATGAAGACCCAGTACTTC; CDR3aa: CASSRTLGTGFMKTQYF